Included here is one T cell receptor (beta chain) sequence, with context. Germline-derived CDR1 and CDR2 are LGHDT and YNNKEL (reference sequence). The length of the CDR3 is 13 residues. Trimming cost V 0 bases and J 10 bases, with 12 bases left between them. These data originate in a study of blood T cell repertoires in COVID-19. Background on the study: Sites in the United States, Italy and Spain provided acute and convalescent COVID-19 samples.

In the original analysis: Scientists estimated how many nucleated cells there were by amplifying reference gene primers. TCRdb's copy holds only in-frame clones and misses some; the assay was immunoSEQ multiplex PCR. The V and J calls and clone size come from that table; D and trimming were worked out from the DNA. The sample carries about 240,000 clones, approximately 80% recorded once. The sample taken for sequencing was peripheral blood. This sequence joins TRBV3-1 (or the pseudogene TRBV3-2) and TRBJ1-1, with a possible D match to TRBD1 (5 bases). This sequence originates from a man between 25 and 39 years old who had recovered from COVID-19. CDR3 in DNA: TGTGCCAGCAGCCAAGATCTTGGTAGGGGAGCTTTCTTT. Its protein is CASSQDLGRGAFF.